One and the same sample provided the 9 T cell receptor beta chains below, sequenced in a study of regulatory T cells in long-lasting Graves disease. The time point denotes: newly diagnosed GD, antithyroid drugs for less than 3 months. The TCR library was prepared using RNA isolated from PBMCs. To make TCR beta libraries, researchers used iRepertoire HTBI primers and Arm-PCR of CDR3 regions. Each CDR3 protein is one row after TCRdb ran MiXCR on the multiplex PCR reads. The sample has 680,000 or so distinct CDR3 sequences, around 15% seen once. This sample also appeared in a second study, on T cells in Graves' hyperthyroidism and ophthalmopathy.

This specimen was peripheral blood mononuclear cells (PBMCs), taken at new diagnosis, from a patient treated with antithyroid drugs. The receptors stem from a woman in her twenties or thirties with Graves disease.

The count of this clonotype is one. For the CDR3, the DNA is TGTGCCTGGTCTCCGGGACAGTATAATTCACCCCTCCACTTT. This codes for CAWSPGQYNSPLHF. V is TRBV30 and J is TRBJ1-6; 7 bases line up with TRBD1. V lost 5 bases, J lost 4 bases, and 5 bases stayed unmatched. CDR1 GTSNPN and CDR2 SVGIG come from the germline V gene (reference sequence). This CDR3 has 14 amino acids.

V usage is TRBV5-1 and J usage is TRBJ2-5; no definite D call. The CDR3 length is 14 residues. CDR1 is SGHRS and CDR2 is YFSETQ in the germline V gene. The germline V and J ends were trimmed by 4 bases and 2 bases, with 12 bases remaining between them. CDR3 coding DNA: TGCGCCAGCAGCCCAGGTGCGAAGCAAGAGACCCAGTACTTC. Translation gives CASSPGAKQETQYF.

CDR3 amino acids: CASRKREAPDTQYF. The CDR3 DNA follows: TGTGCCAGCAGAAAGCGGGAGGCCCCAGATACGCAGTATTTT. V is TRBV7-9 and J is TRBJ2-3; 9 bases match TRBD2. V shed 6 bases and J 4 bases; nucleotides not matched to a gene: 5. The CDR3 is made up of 14 amino acids. Germline CDR1 and CDR2: SEHNR and FQNEAQ (reference sequence).

This clonotype was observed many times. The chain uses TRBV6-1 and TRBJ1-2; the match to TRBD1 covers 7 bases. V dropped 5 bases and J dropped 4; count of bases not matched to a gene: 10. The germline V gene encodes CDR1 MNHNS and CDR2 SASEGT. This CDR3 comprises 15 residues. The CDR3 sequence is CASSPHSGQTYGYTF. The CDR3 bases are TGTGCCAGCAGTCCCCATTCGGGACAGACCTATGGCTACACCTTC.

This chain uses TRBV30 with TRBJ2-1; D gene uncertain. V was cut by 3 bases and J by 4 bases, with 7 bases left in between. This CDR3 contains 12 residues. Germline loops: CDR1 GTSNPN, CDR2 SVGIG (reference sequence). CDR3 amino acids: CAWRPPYNEQFF. CDR3 sequence (DNA): TGTGCCTGGAGGCCTCCTTACAATGAGCAGTTCTTC.

This clonotype was picked up many times. The chain recombines TRBV6-2 or TRBV6-3 with TRBJ2-7; 9 bases map to TRBD1. CDR1 and CDR2 (germline): MNHEY, SVGEGT. With 4 bases clipped from V and 4 bases from J, the junction kept 8 bases outside the gene matches. This CDR3 region has 15 residues. The CDR3 reads CASSWTGEMVYEQYF. The CDR3 bases are TGTGCCAGCAGTTGGACAGGGGAAATGGTGTACGAGCAGTACTTC.

Many counts were recorded for this clonotype. This rearrangement joins TRBV7-9 to TRBJ1-1; D remains unclear. With 1 base removed from V and 0 bases from J, the gap between germline ends came to 6 bases. This CDR3 comprises 14 residues. CDR1 SEHNR and CDR2 FQNEAQ come from the germline V gene (reference sequence). This CDR3 reads CASSLGDLNTEAFF. The CDR3 nucleotides read TGTGCCAGCAGCTTAGGAGACCTGAACACTGAAGCTTTCTTT.

Worth noting for this clonotype: This may stem from a read error, because a much larger clone lies one nucleotide away. This chain joins TRBV6-5 and TRBJ2-1; 12 bases are a match to TRBD1. CDR1 is MNHEY, CDR2 SVGAGI, per germline. CDR3 length: 20 amino acids. The CDR3 reads CASSYAGQGAWGVSYNGQFF. DNA for the CDR3: TGTGCCAGCAGTTACGCGGGACAGGGGGCCTGGGGGGTCTCCTACAATGGGCAGTTCTTC.

This clonotype was seen a few times. The chain has TRBV24-1 and TRBJ2-5, with TRBD2 identical over 7 bases. CDR1 is KGHDR, CDR2 SFDVKD, per germline. The CDR3 runs 16 residues. V was clipped by 4 bases and J by 0 bases; unmatched bases: 7. CDR3 residues: CATSDTLTSDQETQYF. The CDR3 region has the DNA TGTGCCACCAGTGACACACTCACTAGCGACCAAGAGACCCAGTACTTC.